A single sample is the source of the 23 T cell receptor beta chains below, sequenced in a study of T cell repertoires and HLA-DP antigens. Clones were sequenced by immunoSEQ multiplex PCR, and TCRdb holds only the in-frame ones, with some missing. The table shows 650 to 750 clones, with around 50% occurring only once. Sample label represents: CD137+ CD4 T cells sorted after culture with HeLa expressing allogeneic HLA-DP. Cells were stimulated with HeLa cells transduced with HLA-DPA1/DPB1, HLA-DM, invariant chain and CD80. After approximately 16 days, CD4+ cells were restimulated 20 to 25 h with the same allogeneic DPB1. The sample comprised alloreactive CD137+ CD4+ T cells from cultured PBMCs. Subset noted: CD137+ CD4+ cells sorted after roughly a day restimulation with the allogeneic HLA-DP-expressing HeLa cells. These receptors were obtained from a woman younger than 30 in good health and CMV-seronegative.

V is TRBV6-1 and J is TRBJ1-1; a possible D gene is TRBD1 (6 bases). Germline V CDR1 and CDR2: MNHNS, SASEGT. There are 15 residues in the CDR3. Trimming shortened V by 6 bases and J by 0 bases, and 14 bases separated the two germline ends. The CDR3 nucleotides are TGTGCCAGCAGGTGGACAGCCCTATTGAACACTGAAGCTTTCTTT. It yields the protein CASRWTALLNTEAFF.

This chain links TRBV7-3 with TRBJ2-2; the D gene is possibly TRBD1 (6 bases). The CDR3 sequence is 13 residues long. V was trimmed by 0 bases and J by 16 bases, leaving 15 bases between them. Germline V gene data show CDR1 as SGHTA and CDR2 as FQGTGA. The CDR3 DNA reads TGTGCCAGCAGCTTAACGGGCACAGGGTGGAAGTTTTTT. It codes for CASSLTGTGWKFF. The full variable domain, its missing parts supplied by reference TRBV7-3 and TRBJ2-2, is GAGVSQTPSNKVTEKGKYVELRCDPISGHTALYWYRQSLGQGPEFLIYFQGTGAADDSGLPNDRFFAVRPEGSVSTLKIQRTERGDSAVYLCASSLTGTGWKFFGEGSRLTVL.

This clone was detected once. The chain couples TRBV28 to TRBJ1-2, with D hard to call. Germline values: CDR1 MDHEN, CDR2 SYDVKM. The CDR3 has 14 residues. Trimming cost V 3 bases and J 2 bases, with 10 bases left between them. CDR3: CASSFIGQNYGYTF. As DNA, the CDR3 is TGTGCCAGCAGTTTCATTGGGCAGAACTATGGCTACACCTTC.

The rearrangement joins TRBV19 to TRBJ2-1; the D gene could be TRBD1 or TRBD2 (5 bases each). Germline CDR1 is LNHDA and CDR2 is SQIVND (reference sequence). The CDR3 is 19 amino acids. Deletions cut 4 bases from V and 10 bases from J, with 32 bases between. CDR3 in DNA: TGTGCCAGTAGTACAGACTCAGCTCCCGGGACCTGGCCTCGGCTCGAGCAGTTCTTC. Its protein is CASSTDSAPGTWPRLEQFF.

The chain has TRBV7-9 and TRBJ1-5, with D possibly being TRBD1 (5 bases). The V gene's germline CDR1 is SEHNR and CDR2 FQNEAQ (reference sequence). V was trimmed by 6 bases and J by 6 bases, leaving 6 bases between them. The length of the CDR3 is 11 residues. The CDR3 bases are TGTGCCAGCAGGGGGGGTCAGCCCCAGCATTTT. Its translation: CASRGGQPQHF.

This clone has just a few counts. The CDR3 loop reads CASSQPGLANYEQYF. The CDR3 DNA reads as TGTGCCAGCAGTCAACCGGGACTAGCGAACTACGAGCAGTACTTC. The chain links TRBV6-5 to TRBJ2-7, with 10 nucleotides matching TRBD2. The CDR3 runs to 15 residues. V lost 5 bases to trimming and J lost 3 bases; unmatched junction nucleotides: 7. CDR1 is MNHEY, CDR2 SVGAGI, per germline.

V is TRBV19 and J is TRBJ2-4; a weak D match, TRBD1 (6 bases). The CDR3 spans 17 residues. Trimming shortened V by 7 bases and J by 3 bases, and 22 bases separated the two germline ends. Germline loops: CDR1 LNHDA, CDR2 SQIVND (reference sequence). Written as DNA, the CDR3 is TGTGCCAGTAATCACCCCGGGGCAGGGGAAAGCAAAAACATTCAGTACTTC. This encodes CASNHPGAGESKNIQYF.

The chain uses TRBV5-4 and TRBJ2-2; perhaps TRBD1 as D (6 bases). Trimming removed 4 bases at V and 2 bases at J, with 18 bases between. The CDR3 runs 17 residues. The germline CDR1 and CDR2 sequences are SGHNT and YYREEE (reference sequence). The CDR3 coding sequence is TGTGCCAGCAGCCCATGGTTAGACAGGCTCAACACCGGGGAGCTGTTTTTT. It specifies CASSPWLDRLNTGELFF.

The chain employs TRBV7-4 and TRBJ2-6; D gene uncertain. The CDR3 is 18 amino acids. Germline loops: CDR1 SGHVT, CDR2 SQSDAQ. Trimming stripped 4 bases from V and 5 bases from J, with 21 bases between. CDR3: CASSWLPSSQSRANVLTF. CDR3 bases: TGTGCCAGCAGCTGGTTACCCAGCTCACAAAGTCGGGCCAACGTCCTGACTTTC.

The CDR3 protein is CASSLWDRGTGAQHF. CDR3 DNA sequence: TGTGCCAGCAGTTTGTGGGACAGGGGGACCGGGGCCCAGCATTTT. The rearrangement joins TRBV28 to TRBJ1-5; TRBD1 agrees at 11 bases. This CDR3 contains 15 residues. V trimming: 3 bases; J trimming: 11 bases; junction bases outside the gene matches: 9. The germline V gene encodes CDR1 MDHEN and CDR2 SYDVKM. Based on the CDR3 plus reference TRBV28 and TRBJ1-5, the full variable domain is DVKVTQSSRYLVKRTGEKVFLECVQDMDHENMFWYRQDPGLGLRLIYFSYDVKMKEKGDIPEGYSVSREKKERFSLILESASTNQTSMYLCASSLWDRGTGAQHFGDGTRLSIL.

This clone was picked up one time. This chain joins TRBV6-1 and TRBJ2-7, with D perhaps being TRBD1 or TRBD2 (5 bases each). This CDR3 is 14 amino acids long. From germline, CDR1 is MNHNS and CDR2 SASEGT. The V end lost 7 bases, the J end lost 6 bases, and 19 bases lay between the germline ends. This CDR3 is CASTRDSLRGEQYF. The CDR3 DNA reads TGTGCCAGCACCCGAGACAGTCTTCGGGGCGAGCAGTACTTC.

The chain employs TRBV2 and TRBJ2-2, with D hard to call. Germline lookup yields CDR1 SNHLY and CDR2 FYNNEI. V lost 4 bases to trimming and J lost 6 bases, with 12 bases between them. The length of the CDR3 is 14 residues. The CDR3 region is CASSVRLEAGELFF. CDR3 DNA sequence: TGTGCCAGCAGTGTAAGGTTAGAAGCCGGGGAGCTGTTTTTT.

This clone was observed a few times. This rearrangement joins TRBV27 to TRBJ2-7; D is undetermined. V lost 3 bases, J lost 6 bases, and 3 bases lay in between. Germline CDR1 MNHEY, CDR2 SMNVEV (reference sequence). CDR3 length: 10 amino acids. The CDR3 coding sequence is TGTGCCAGCAGTTTGGGCGAGCAGTACTTC. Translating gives CASSLGEQYF.

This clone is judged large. The CDR3 region is CASSYRGQGGYTF. In DNA form, the CDR3 reads TGTGCCAGCAGTTACAGGGGGCAGGGTGGCTACACCTTC. V is TRBV2 and J is TRBJ1-2; 9 bases are a match to TRBD1. This CDR3 spans 13 amino acids. Trimming took 5 bases from V and 7 from J; bases not matched to a gene: 5. Per germline, CDR1 SNHLY and CDR2 FYNNEI.

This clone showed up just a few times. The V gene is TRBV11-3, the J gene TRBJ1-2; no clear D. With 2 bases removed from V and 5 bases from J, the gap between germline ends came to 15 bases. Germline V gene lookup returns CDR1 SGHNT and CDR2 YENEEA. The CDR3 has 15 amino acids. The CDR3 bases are TGTGCCAGCAGCTTACGTTTGGCAGCCTTATATGGCTACACCTTC. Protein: CASSLRLAALYGYTF.

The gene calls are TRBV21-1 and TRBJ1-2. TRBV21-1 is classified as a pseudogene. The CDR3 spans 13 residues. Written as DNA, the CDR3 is TGTGCCAGCAGCAACGGGGGGAAGGATGGCTACACCTTC. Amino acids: CASSNGGKDGYTF.

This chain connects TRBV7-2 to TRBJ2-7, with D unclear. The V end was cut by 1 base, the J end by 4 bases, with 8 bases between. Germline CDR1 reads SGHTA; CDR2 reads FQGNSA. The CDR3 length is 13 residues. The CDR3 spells CASSLDPRYEQYF. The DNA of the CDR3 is TGTGCCAGCAGCTTAGATCCCAGATACGAGCAGTACTTC.

The CDR3 bases are TGTGCCAGCAGCTTAGTAGGGACCCGGAATGAAAAACTGTTTTTT. It codes for CASSLVGTRNEKLFF. The chain has TRBV7-9 and TRBJ1-4; D might be TRBD1 (5 bases). From germline, CDR1 is SEHNR and CDR2 FQNEAQ (reference sequence). The CDR3 contains 15 residues. The ends were cut back, 1 base at V and 5 bases at J, with 11 bases in the middle.

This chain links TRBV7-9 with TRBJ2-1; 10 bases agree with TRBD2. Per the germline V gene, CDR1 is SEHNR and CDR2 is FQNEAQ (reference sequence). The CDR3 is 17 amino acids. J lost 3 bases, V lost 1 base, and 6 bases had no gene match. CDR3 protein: CASSLVKGLAVYNEQFF. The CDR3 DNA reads TGTGCCAGCAGCTTAGTTAAAGGACTAGCGGTCTACAATGAGCAGTTCTTC.

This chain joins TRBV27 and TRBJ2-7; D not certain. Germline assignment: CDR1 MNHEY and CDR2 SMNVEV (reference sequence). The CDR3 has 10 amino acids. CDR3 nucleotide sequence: TGTGCAGCAGTTTGGGGCGAGCAGTACTTC. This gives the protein CAAVWGEQYF.

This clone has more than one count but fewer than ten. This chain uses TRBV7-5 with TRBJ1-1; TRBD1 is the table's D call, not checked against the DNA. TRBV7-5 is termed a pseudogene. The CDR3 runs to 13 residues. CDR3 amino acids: CASGTGVNTEAFF. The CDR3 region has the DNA TGTGCTTCGGGGACAGGGGTGAACACTGAAGCTTTCTTT.

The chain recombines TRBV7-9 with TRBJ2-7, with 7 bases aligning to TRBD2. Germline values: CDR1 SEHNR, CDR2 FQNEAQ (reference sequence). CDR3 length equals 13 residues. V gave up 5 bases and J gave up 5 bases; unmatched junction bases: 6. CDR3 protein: CASSGGGFNEQYF. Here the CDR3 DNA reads TGTGCCAGCAGCGGGGGGGGATTCAACGAGCAGTACTTC.

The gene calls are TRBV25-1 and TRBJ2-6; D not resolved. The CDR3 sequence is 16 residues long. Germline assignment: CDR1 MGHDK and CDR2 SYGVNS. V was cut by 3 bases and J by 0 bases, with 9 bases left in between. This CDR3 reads CASSEDLSSGANVLTF. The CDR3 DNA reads TGTGCCAGCAGTGAGGACCTTAGCTCTGGGGCCAACGTCCTGACTTTC.